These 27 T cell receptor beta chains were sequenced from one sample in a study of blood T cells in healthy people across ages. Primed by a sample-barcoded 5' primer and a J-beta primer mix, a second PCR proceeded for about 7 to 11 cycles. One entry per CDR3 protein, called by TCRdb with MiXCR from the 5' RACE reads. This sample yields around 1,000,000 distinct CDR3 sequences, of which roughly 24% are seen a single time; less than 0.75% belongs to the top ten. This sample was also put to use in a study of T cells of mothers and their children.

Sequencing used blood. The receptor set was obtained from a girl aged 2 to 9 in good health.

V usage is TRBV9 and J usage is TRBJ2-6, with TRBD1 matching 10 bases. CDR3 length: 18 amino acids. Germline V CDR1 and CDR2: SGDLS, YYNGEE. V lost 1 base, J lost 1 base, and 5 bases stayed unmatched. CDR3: CASSVSGTGVSGANVLTF. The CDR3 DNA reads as TGTGCCAGCAGCGTATCCGGGACAGGGGTTTCTGGGGCCAACGTCCTGACTTTC.

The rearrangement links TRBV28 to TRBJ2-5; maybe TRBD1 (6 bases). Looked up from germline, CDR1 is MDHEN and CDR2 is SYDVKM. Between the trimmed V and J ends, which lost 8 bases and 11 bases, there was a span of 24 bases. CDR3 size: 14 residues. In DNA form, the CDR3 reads TGTGCCAGCCTGGGGAGATACAGGGTTGGTGAGCAGTACTTC. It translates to CASLGRYRVGEQYF.

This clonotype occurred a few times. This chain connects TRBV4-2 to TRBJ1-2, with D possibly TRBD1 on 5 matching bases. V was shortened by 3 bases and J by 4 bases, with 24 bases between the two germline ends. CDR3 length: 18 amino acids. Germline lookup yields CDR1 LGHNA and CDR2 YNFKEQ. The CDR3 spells CASSHPPGTENFFYGYTF. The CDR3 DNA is TGTGCCAGCAGCCATCCCCCCGGGACGGAAAATTTTTTCTATGGCTACACCTTC.

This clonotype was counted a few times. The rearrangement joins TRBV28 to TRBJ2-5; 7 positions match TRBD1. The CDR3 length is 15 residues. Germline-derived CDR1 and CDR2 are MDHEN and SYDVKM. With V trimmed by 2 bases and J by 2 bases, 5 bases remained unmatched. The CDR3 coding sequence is TGTGCCAGCAGTTTAGGACAGGTGATTCAAGAGACCCAGTACTTC. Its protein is CASSLGQVIQETQYF.

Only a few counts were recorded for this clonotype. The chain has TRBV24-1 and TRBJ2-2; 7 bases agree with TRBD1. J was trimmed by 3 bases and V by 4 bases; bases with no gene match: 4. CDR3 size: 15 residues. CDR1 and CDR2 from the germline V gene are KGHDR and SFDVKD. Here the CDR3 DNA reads TGTGCCACCAGTGACGGGACAGTAGACACCGGGGAGCTGTTTTTT. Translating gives CATSDGTVDTGELFF.

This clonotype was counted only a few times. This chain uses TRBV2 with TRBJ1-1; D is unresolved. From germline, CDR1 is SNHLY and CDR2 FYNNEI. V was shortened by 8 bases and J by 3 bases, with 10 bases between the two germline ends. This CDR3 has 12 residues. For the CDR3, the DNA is TGTGCCAGCGGGCGGGGAGACACTGAAGCTTTCTTT. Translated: CASGRGDTEAFF.

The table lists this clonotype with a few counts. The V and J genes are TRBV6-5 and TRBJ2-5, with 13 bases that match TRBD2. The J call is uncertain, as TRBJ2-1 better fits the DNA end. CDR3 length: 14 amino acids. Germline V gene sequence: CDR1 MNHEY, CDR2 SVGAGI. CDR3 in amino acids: CASTPGLAGTEQFF. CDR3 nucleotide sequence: TGTGCCAGCACCCCGGGACTAGCGGGAACAGAGCAGTTCTTC.

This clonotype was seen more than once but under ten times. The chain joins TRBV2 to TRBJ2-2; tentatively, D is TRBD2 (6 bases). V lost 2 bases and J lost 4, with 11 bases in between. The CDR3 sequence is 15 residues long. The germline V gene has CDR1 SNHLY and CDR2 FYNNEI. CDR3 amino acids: CASSETGAPTGELFF. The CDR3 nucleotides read TGTGCCAGCAGTGAAACGGGAGCTCCCACCGGGGAGCTGTTTTTT.

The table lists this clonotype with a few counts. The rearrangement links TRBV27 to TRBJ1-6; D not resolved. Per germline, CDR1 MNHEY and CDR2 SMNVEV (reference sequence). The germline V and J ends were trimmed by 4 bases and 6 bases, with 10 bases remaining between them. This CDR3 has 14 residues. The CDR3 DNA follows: TGTGCCAGCAGTTCCCCGCCAGTTAATTCACCCCTCCACTTT. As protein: CASSSPPVNSPLHF.

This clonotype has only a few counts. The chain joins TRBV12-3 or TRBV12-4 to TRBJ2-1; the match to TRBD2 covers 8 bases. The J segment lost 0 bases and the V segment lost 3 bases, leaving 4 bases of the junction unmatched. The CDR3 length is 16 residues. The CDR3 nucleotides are TGTGCCAGCAGTTTGGAGCGGGGGAGCTCCTACAATGAGCAGTTCTTC. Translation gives CASSLERGSSYNEQFF.

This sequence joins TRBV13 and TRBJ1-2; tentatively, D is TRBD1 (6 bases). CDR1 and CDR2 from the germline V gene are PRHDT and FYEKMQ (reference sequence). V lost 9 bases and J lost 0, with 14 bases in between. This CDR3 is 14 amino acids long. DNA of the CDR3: TGTGCCAGTCCCGGGGACACCCCTAACTATGGCTACACCTTC. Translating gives CASPGDTPNYGYTF.

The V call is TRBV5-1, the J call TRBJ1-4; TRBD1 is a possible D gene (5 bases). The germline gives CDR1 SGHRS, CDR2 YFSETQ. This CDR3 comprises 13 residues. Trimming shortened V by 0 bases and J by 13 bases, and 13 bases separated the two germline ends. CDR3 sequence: CASSLDRPQLLFF. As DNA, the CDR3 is TGCGCCAGCAGCTTGGACAGGCCCCAGTTACTGTTTTTT.

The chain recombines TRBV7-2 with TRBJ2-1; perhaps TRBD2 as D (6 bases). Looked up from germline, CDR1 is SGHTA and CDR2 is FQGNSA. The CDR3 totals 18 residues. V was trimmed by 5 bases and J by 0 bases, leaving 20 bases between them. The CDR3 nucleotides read TGTGCCAGCAGCCCACGGCCGGGCGGGGCGAGCTCCTACAATGAGCAGTTCTTC. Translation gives CASSPRPGGASSYNEQFF. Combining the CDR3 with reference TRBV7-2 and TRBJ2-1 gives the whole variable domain GAGVSQSPSNKVTEKGKDVELRCDPISGHTALYWYRQSLGQGLEFLIYFQGNSAPDKSGLPSDRFSAERTGGSVSTLTIQRTQQEDSAVYLCASSPRPGGASSYNEQFFGPGTRLTVL.

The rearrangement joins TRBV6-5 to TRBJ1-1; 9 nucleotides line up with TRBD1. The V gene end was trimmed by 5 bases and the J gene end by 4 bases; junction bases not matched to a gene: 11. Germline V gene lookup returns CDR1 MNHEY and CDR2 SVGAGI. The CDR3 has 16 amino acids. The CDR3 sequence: CASSQTWGQGITEAFF. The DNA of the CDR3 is TGTGCCAGCAGTCAGACCTGGGGACAGGGCATCACTGAAGCTTTCTTT.

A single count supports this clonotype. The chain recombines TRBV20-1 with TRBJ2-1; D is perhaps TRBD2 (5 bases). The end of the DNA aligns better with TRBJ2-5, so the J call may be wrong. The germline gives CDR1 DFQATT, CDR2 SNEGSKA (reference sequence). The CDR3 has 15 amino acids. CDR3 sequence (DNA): TGCAGTGCCCAAGTCGAGGGAAGATTTAAAGAGACCCAGTACTTC. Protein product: CSAQVEGRFKETQYF.

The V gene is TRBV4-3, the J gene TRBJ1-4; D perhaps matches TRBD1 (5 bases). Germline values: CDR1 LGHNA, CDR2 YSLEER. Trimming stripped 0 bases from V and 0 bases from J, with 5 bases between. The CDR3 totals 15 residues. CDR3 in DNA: TGCGCCAGCAGCCAAGAGGGGGCAACTAATGAAAAACTGTTTTTT. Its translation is CASSQEGATNEKLFF.

The CDR3 DNA follows: TGTGCCAGCAGCTTAGACCTAATTTACAATGAGCAGTTCTTC. This encodes CASSLDLIYNEQFF. The chain is built from TRBV11-2 and TRBJ2-1; no definite D call. Per the germline V gene, CDR1 is SGHAT and CDR2 is FQNNGV. The CDR3 runs 14 residues. V shed 0 bases and J shed 4 bases, with 7 bases lying between them.

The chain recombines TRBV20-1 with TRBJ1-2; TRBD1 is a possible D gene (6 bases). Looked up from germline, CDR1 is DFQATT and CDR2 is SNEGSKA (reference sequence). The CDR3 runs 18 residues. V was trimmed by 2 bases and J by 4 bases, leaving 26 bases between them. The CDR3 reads CSARKPGQTLTRGYGYTF. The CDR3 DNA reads TGCAGTGCTAGAAAACCTGGACAGACACTTACTAGGGGCTATGGCTACACCTTC.

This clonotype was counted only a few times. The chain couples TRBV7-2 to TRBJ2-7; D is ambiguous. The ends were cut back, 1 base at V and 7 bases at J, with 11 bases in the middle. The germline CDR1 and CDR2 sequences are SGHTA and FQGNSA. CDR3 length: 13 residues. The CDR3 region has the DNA TGTGCCAGCAGCTTAGGTTGGTCAGAAGAGCAGTACTTC. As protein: CASSLGWSEEQYF.

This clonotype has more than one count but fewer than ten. CDR3 in DNA: TGCGCCAGCAGCTGGGATAGCGGAGCTACGCAGTATTTT. The encoded protein is CASSWDSGATQYF. This rearrangement joins TRBV5-1 to TRBJ2-3, with D possibly being TRBD2 (6 bases). Trimming pared 3 bases from V and 8 bases from J, leaving 13 bases between. This CDR3 has 13 residues. Germline V gene data show CDR1 as SGHRS and CDR2 as YFSETQ.

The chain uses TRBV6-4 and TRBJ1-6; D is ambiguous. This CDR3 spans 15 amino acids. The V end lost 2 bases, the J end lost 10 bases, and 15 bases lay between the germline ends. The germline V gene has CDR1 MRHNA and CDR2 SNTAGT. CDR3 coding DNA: TGTGCCAGCAGTGACAGCCTGAGGTCTGAGTCACCCCTCCACTTT. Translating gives CASSDSLRSESPLHF.

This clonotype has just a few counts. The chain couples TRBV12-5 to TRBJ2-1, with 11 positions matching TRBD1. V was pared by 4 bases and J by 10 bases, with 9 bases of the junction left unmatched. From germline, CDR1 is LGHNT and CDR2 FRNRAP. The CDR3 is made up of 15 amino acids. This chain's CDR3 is CASGSGQGAEEEQFF. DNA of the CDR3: TGTGCTAGTGGTTCCGGACAGGGGGCGGAAGAAGAGCAGTTCTTC.

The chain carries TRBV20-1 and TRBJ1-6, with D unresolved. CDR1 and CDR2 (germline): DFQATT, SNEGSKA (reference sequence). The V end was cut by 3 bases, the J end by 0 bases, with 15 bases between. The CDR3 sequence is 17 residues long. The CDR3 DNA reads TGCAGTGCTAGTACTGGAACCAAAAGCTCCTATAATTCACCCCTCCACTTT. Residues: CSASTGTKSSYNSPLHF.

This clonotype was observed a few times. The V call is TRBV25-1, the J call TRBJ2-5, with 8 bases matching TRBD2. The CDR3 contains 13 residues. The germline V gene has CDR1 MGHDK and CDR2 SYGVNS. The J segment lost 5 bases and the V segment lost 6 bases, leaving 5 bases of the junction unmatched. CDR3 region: CASRGTGGETQYF. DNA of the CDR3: TGTGCCAGCAGAGGGACGGGGGGGGAGACCCAGTACTTC.

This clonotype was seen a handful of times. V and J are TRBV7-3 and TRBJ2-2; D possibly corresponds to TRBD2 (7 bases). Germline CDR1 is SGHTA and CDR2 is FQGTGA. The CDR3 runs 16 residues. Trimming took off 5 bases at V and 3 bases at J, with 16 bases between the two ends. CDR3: CASSRRVGGDTGELFF. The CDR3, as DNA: TGTGCCAGCAGCCGGAGGGTAGGGGGGGACACCGGGGAGCTGTTTTTT.

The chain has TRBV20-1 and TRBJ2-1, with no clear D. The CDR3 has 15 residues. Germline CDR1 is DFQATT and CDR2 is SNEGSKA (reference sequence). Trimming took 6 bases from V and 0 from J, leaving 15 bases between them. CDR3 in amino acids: CSAPIPLHSYNEQFF. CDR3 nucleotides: TGCAGTGCCCCGATCCCTCTCCACTCCTACAATGAGCAGTTCTTC.

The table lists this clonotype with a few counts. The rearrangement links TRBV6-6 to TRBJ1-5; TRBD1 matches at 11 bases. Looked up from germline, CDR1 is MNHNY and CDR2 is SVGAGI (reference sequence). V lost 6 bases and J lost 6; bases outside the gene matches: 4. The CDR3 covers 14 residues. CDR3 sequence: CASRPGTGGQPQHF. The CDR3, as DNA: TGTGCCAGCAGACCGGGGACAGGGGGTCAGCCCCAGCATTTT.